A selection of T cell receptor beta chains follows, all from one sample in a study of T cells expressing NK-cell markers. TCRdb re-called the 5' RACE reads and gives one entry per CDR3 protein, without DNA. The sample yields some 280,000 distinct CDR3 sequences, of which the top ten take up 0.39%. Sequencing was carried out using blood T cells: a sorted CD56 or NKG2C T cell subset, CD4+ or CD8+ T cells, or bulk PBMC T cells (not recorded which). These TCRs come from a man in his late teens or twenties in good health. Each CDR3 is given with its conserved first and last residue.

J: TRBJ1-6
V: TRBV5-1
CDR3: CASSLREARRNSPLHF

J: TRBJ2-1
V: TRBV12-3/TRBV12-4
CDR3: CASRHLAGSSYNEQFF

J: TRBJ2-1
V: TRBV29-1
CDR3: CSVIQYPSSYNEQFF

J: TRBJ2-3
V: TRBV20-1
CDR3: CSASLGTGNTDTQYF

J: TRBJ2-5
V: TRBV19
CDR3: CATRIEETQYF

J: TRBJ1-1
V: TRBV20-1
CDR3: CSARQDRNTEAFF

J: TRBJ1-5
V: TRBV24-1
CDR3: CATSDAQGKNQPQHF

J: TRBJ1-1
V: TRBV5-1
CDR3: CASSAGQGGTEAFF

J: TRBJ1-1
V: TRBV6-5
CDR3: CASSYSGQGNTEAFF

J: TRBJ1-5
V: TRBV7-9
CDR3: CASSLNGFADQPQHF

J: TRBJ2-2
V: TRBV5-1
CDR3: CASSLEGGSIGELFF

J: TRBJ2-1
V: TRBV7-6
CDR3: CASSPAGFGISNEQFF

J: TRBJ1-5
V: TRBV11-1
CDR3: CASSLGIAKTGNRQPQHF

J: TRBJ2-7
V: TRBV6-2/TRBV6-3
CDR3: CASSYRGRTSDEQYF

J: TRBJ2-1
V: TRBV11-2
CDR3: CASSLYRGRRDNEQFF

J: TRBJ1-4
V: TRBV7-9
CDR3: CASSLSGEKLFF

J: TRBJ1-5
V: TRBV10-3
CDR3: CAISDGPAQHF

J: TRBJ2-3
V: TRBV5-1
CDR3: CASSRATGKKTDTQYF

J: TRBJ2-2
V: TRBV19
CDR3: CASRTGVGTGELFF

J: TRBJ2-1
V: TRBV20-1
CDR3: CSASTLGKLALYNEQFF

J: TRBJ2-2
V: TRBV20-1
CDR3: CSAQLVLGGELFF

J: TRBJ2-1
V: TRBV11-3
CDR3: CASSPAGDPDGEQFF

J: TRBJ2-1
V: TRBV7-9
CDR3: CASSFLPGPYNEQFF

J: TRBJ1-3
V: TRBV7-8
CDR3: CASRPASEGNTIYF

J: TRBJ1-2
V: TRBV5-1
CDR3: CASSSGPSAWGYTF

J: TRBJ1-5
V: TRBV19
CDR3: CAVRDPGGNQPQHF

J: TRBJ1-3
V: TRBV7-2
CDR3: CASSLSGGAPGNTIYF

J: TRBJ2-7
V: TRBV25-1
CDR3: CASTQGMVSEQYF

J: TRBJ2-5
V: TRBV6-1
CDR3: CASRPTLGETQYF

J: TRBJ2-2
V: TRBV5-1
CDR3: CASSPSGTGELFF

J: TRBJ2-3
V: TRBV24-1
CDR3: CATSDSEPSGITDTQYF

J: TRBJ1-4
V: TRBV7-2
CDR3: CASSSHRGASEKLFF

J: TRBJ2-2
V: TRBV4-3
CDR3: CASSQDQARLGELFF

J: TRBJ2-1
V: TRBV6-5
CDR3: CASSWVLGISDEQFF

J: TRBJ2-5
V: TRBV20-1
CDR3: CSARPGQGKETQYF

J: TRBJ2-1
V: TRBV4-2
CDR3: CASSNEREQFF

J: TRBJ2-5
V: TRBV7-9
CDR3: CASSFFAGSGETQYF

J: TRBJ1-5
V: TRBV11-2
CDR3: CASDRVLSNQPQHF

J: TRBJ2-2
V: TRBV11-2
CDR3: CASSLLASGTPGELFF

J: TRBJ1-1
V: TRBV12-3/TRBV12-4
CDR3: CASSLEAGGVWIGATEAFF

J: TRBJ2-1
V: TRBV20-1
CDR3: CSASDRLPMGNEQFF

J: TRBJ1-6
V: TRBV7-3
CDR3: CASSAGQLNSPLHF

J: TRBJ2-1
V: TRBV20-1
CDR3: CSARALDYPYNEQFF

J: TRBJ2-1
V: TRBV12-3/TRBV12-4
CDR3: CASSPLSPYSDEQFF

J: TRBJ1-1
V: TRBV12-3/TRBV12-4
CDR3: CASLPGTLNTEAFF

J: TRBJ2-5
V: TRBV5-1
CDR3: CASSRLSGVQETQYF

J: TRBJ2-5
V: TRBV20-1
CDR3: CSARDRSTGQETQYF

J: TRBJ2-1
V: TRBV20-1
CDR3: CSAPGLAGAPSYNEQFF

J: TRBJ1-2
V: TRBV6-1
CDR3: CASKTGGGFYGYTF

J: TRBJ1-1
V: TRBV9
CDR3: CASSVDLSGGVNTEAFF

J: TRBJ2-2
V: TRBV6-5
CDR3: CASSYYRLSGELFF

J: TRBJ1-6
V: TRBV20-1
CDR3: CSAQFTGGARNSPLHF

J: TRBJ2-3
V: TRBV20-1
CDR3: CSARYSGRANIPQYF

J: TRBJ1-2
V: TRBV5-1
CDR3: CASSNSGGNYGYTF

J: TRBJ2-3
V: TRBV24-1
CDR3: CATSTTSADTQYF